This T cell receptor (beta chain) was profiled in a study of T cell repertoires in cytomegalovirus infection. TCRdb used MiXCR to reprocess the reads, holding one entry per CDR3 protein. The sample consists of more than 650,000 distinct CDR3 sequences, roughly a third of them appearing once. This clonotype has a handful of counts. The TCR was taken from a human donor in good health (CMV status not recorded). Some clones in this sample may be carry-over from other donors' samples. The sequenced material came from PBMCs.

CDR3 nucleotides: TGTGCCAGCAGTCGCCTCATTCTCGAAACAGGCAGATTTTTTCGAAACACCATATATTTT. This gives the protein CASSRLILETGRFFRNTIYF. The chain employs TRBV6-1 and TRBJ1-3, with D tentatively TRBD1 (5 bases). This CDR3 spans 20 amino acids. Trimming took off 5 bases at V and 5 bases at J, with 31 bases between the two ends. The germline gives CDR1 MNHNS, CDR2 SASEGT.